The 26 T cell receptor beta chains presented below share a single source sample, sequenced in a study of shared clonotypes between healthy human individuals. Libraries were prepared by immunoSEQ multiplex PCR; TCRdb keeps only in-frame clonotypes and omits some of them. The data show about 820,000 clones, with about 91% seen just once and approximately 25% held by the top ten. CD45RO negativity and positive selection for CCR7 defined naive CD8 cells, a population that excluded terminally differentiated effector memory CD45RA+ cells. Source material: naive CD8+ T cells sorted from blood. The receptors come from a man younger than 40 in good health.

This chain joins TRBV18 and TRBJ2-7; TRBD1 matches 9 bases. The germline gives CDR1 KGHSH, CDR2 LQKENI. J was trimmed by 3 bases and V by 6 bases; bases with no gene match: 9. The CDR3 is 15 residues long. CDR3 DNA: TGTGCCAGCTCGGACAGGGGTAACAACCACTACGAGCAGTACTTC. Its protein is CASSDRGNNHYEQYF.

The J gene is TRBJ2-1, the V gene TRBV19; the D call may be TRBD1 or TRBD2 (6 bases each). The CDR3 totals 13 residues. From germline, CDR1 is LNHDA and CDR2 SQIVND (reference sequence). V shed 9 bases and J shed 6 bases, with 15 bases lying between them. Here the CDR3 DNA reads TGTGCCAGCCTGGAGGGGGTCGGCAATGAGCAGTTCTTC. Translation: CASLEGVGNEQFF.

This chain connects TRBV5-1 to TRBJ2-1, with TRBD2 as a possible D gene (6 bases). Germline CDR1 and CDR2: SGHRS and YFSETQ. The CDR3 covers 14 residues. Trimming left V 4 bases short and J 9 bases short, with 17 bases between. The CDR3 DNA reads TGCGCCAGCAGCCCGGGGGACCCCGTCTCTGAGCAGTTCTTC. Translated, it gives CASSPGDPVSEQFF.

The gene calls are TRBV9 and TRBJ2-1, with TRBD2 as a possible D gene (5 bases). Trimming cost V 2 bases and J 6 bases, with 15 bases left between them. Per the germline V gene, CDR1 is SGDLS and CDR2 is YYNGEE. The CDR3 runs 15 residues. CDR3 protein: CASSVDKGVGNEQFF. DNA of the CDR3: TGTGCCAGCAGCGTTGATAAGGGAGTTGGCAATGAGCAGTTCTTC.

V is TRBV27 and J is TRBJ1-3; weak D call: TRBD1 (5 bases). CDR1 is MNHEY, CDR2 SMNVEV, per germline (reference sequence). Deletions cut 5 bases from V and 5 bases from J, with 22 bases between. This CDR3 region has 17 residues. CDR3 residues: CASSEIAPSGVRNTIYF. In nucleotides, the CDR3 is TGTGCCAGCAGTGAAATAGCCCCGTCGGGGGTTCGAAACACCATATATTTT.

The chain employs TRBV10-1 and TRBJ2-7; perhaps TRBD2 as D (6 bases). Trimming removed 7 bases at V and 6 bases at J, with 13 bases between. Per the germline V gene, CDR1 is WNHNN and CDR2 is SYGVQD (reference sequence). This CDR3 region has 12 residues. The CDR3 reads CASMGGSGEQYF. In nucleotides, the CDR3 is TGCGCCAGCATGGGGGGAAGCGGCGAGCAGTACTTC.

This clone appeared many times. The chain is built from TRBV7-8 and TRBJ2-7; TRBD2 agrees at 11 bases. The CDR3 spans 18 residues. Germline-derived CDR1 and CDR2 are SGHVS and FQNEAQ. V shed 4 bases and J 2 bases; nucleotides not matched to a gene: 13. CDR3 bases: TGTGCCAGCAGCTCCAATTCCCTGTCGACTAGCGGGGCCTACGAGCAGTACTTC. Residues: CASSSNSLSTSGAYEQYF.

The chain employs TRBV18 and TRBJ2-7; either TRBD1 or TRBD2 may fit D (5 bases each). Germline CDR1 is KGHSH and CDR2 is LQKENI. V gave up 2 bases and J gave up 2 bases, with 19 bases separating them. This CDR3 has 17 amino acids. CDR3 nucleotide sequence: TGTGCCAGCTCACCAACAGTTTCGGGACGGAGTACCTACGAGCAGTACTTC. Translation gives CASSPTVSGRSTYEQYF.

The rearrangement uses TRBV5-1 and TRBJ2-3; D unclear. This CDR3 is built from 13 residues. Germline CDR1 is SGHRS and CDR2 is YFSETQ. V was shortened by 4 bases and J by 0 bases, with 6 bases between the two germline ends. The chain's CDR3 is CASSQPSTDTQYF. DNA of the CDR3: TGCGCCAGCAGCCAACCCAGCACAGATACGCAGTATTTT.

V and J are TRBV11-2 and TRBJ2-3, with D unclear. The V end was cut by 1 base, the J end by 0 bases, with 5 bases between. CDR3 length: 14 residues. Germline-derived CDR1 and CDR2 are SGHAT and FQNNGV. In DNA form, the CDR3 reads TGTGCCAGCAGCTTAGGCATAAGCACAGATACGCAGTATTTT. Translating gives CASSLGISTDTQYF.

Notes on this clone: The same CDR3 also results from other DNA sequences found in this sample. The chain joins TRBV27 to TRBJ2-7; 9 positions agree with TRBD1. Trimming at V came to 6 bases and at J to 3 bases, leaving 6 bases not matched to a gene. The CDR3 sequence is 14 residues long. CDR1 MNHEY and CDR2 SMNVEV come from the germline V gene (reference sequence). The CDR3 DNA follows: TGTGCCAGCAGCCTCGGACAGGGGATCTACGAGCAGTACTTC. It is translated as CASSLGQGIYEQYF.

The chain recombines TRBV5-1 with TRBJ2-1; TRBD1 aligns across 10 bases. The CDR3 is made up of 15 amino acids. J gave up 5 bases and V 4 bases, and 6 bases lay outside the gene matches. Germline loops: CDR1 SGHRS, CDR2 YFSETQ. The CDR3 region is CASSRAGTGDNEQFF. CDR3 DNA sequence: TGCGCCAGCAGCCGGGCAGGGACAGGGGACAATGAGCAGTTCTTC.

This chain joins TRBV10-1 and TRBJ2-2, with a weak D call TRBD1 (7 bases). The CDR3 is 13 residues long. Germline V lookup: CDR1 WNHNN, CDR2 SYGVQD (reference sequence). The chain's CDR3 is CASGQGGTGELFF. CDR3 in DNA: TGCGCATCTGGGCAGGGGGGCACCGGGGAGCTGTTTTTT.

The V call is TRBV21-1, the J call TRBJ2-2; the table's D call, TRBD1, has no DNA check behind it. TRBV21-1 is a pseudogene. The CDR3 has 18 amino acids. CDR3: CASSKPPPRQANTGELFF. DNA for the CDR3: TGTGCCAGCAGCAAACCCCCCCCTCGGCAGGCAAACACCGGGGAGCTGTTTTTT.

The V call is TRBV11-2, the J call TRBJ1-2; a possible D gene is TRBD1 (5 bases). The length of the CDR3 is 15 residues. Between the trimmed V and J ends, which lost 0 bases and 4 bases, there was a span of 12 bases. The V gene's germline CDR1 is SGHAT and CDR2 FQNNGV. The CDR3 DNA reads as TGTGCCAGCAGCTTAGATCGTCGGGGCGGCTATGGCTACACCTTC. It specifies CASSLDRRGGYGYTF.

The rearrangement joins TRBV9 to TRBJ2-2; D remains unclear. CDR1 is SGDLS and CDR2 is YYNGEE in the germline V gene. V was pared by 4 bases and J by 0 bases, with 13 bases between. The CDR3 is 16 amino acids. This CDR3 is CASSPWRGANTGELFF. The CDR3, as DNA: TGTGCCAGCAGCCCCTGGAGAGGAGCGAACACCGGGGAGCTGTTTTTT.

V and J are TRBV4-1 and TRBJ2-2, with 11 bases lining up with TRBD2. Germline-derived CDR1 and CDR2 are MGHRA and YSYEKL. The CDR3 is 15 residues long. V shed 4 bases, J shed 6 bases, and the junction held 4 bases outside the gene matches. This chain's CDR3 is CASSLEGLAAGELFF. The CDR3 DNA reads TGCGCCAGCAGCCTTGAGGGACTAGCGGCCGGGGAGCTGTTTTTT.

The chain has TRBV27 and TRBJ2-1, with D hard to call. V gave up 1 base and J gave up 2 bases, with 9 bases separating them. Germline values: CDR1 MNHEY, CDR2 SMNVEV (reference sequence). CDR3 size: 15 residues. CDR3 residues: CASSLYGSAYNEQFF. The CDR3 region has the DNA TGTGCCAGCAGTTTATATGGCAGTGCCTACAATGAGCAGTTCTTC.

The gene calls are TRBV4-3 and TRBJ2-1; 8 bases fit TRBD1. This CDR3 is built from 14 residues. From germline, CDR1 is LGHNA and CDR2 YSLEER. V was clipped by 3 bases and J by 9 bases; unmatched bases: 7. In DNA form, the CDR3 reads TGCGCCAGCAGCCAGGGGACAGGTTCAGGTGAGCAGTTCTTC. It encodes CASSQGTGSGEQFF.

The chain is built from TRBV29-1 and TRBJ2-5; D call uncertain. CDR1 SQVTM and CDR2 ANQGSEA come from the germline V gene. The CDR3 is 14 residues long. Trimming took 3 bases from V and 3 from J, leaving 14 bases between them. The CDR3 loop is CSVDGFVEEETQYF. CDR3 nucleotide sequence: TGCAGCGTTGACGGTTTTGTTGAGGAAGAGACCCAGTACTTC.

This clone has a handful of counts. The same CDR3 can be traced to other DNA sequences in this sample. The genes are TRBV9 and TRBJ2-7; weak D call: TRBD2 (5 bases). V lost 0 bases to trimming and J lost 0 bases, with 7 bases between them. Germline assignment: CDR1 SGDLS and CDR2 YYNGEE. The CDR3 runs 14 residues. CDR3 sequence reads: CASSVGGSSYEQYF. In DNA, the CDR3 is TGTGCCAGCAGCGTAGGAGGGAGCTCCTACGAGCAGTACTTC.

A note on this clone: Within the sample, other DNA sequences also encode this same CDR3. The chain uses TRBV11-2 and TRBJ2-7; 9 nucleotides line up with TRBD1. The V and J ends lost 3 bases and 2 bases, in that order; junction bases with no gene match: 2. This CDR3 has 14 amino acids. In germline, CDR1 is SGHAT, CDR2 FQNNGV. CDR3 in DNA: TGTGCCAGCAGCTTTGGGACAGGGACCTACGAGCAGTACTTC. Its translation is CASSFGTGTYEQYF.

The genes are TRBV7-6 and TRBJ2-3; 11 bases are a match to TRBD2. V lost 2 bases and J lost 5; bases outside the gene matches: 6. The CDR3 runs to 16 residues. Per germline, CDR1 SGHVS and CDR2 FNYEAQ. The CDR3 bases are TGTGCCAGCAGCTTATTACTAGCGGGGGAGGTAGATACGCAGTATTTT. Amino acids: CASSLLLAGEVDTQYF.

This sequence joins TRBV6-6 and TRBJ2-5, with 7 bases aligning to TRBD1. The germline CDR1 and CDR2 sequences are MNHNY and SVGAGI (reference sequence). The V and J ends lost 2 bases and 5 bases, in that order; junction bases with no gene match: 5. CDR3 length: 14 amino acids. The CDR3 is CASSYHRGQETQYF. The CDR3 DNA reads as TGTGCCAGCAGTTACCACAGGGGTCAGGAGACCCAGTACTTC.

The chain recombines TRBV6-5 with TRBJ2-7; 9 bases align to TRBD1. This CDR3 region has 15 residues. J was trimmed by 1 base and V by 6 bases; bases with no gene match: 7. Germline values: CDR1 MNHEY, CDR2 SVGAGI. CDR3 sequence: CASSSPGTGSYEQYF. In DNA form, the CDR3 reads TGTGCCAGCAGCAGTCCCGGGACAGGGTCCTACGAGCAGTACTTC.

The rearrangement uses TRBV2 and TRBJ2-5; 7 nucleotides line up with TRBD1. This CDR3 is 13 amino acids long. The germline V gene has CDR1 SNHLY and CDR2 FYNNEI. Losses at the gene ends were 11 bases for V and 5 bases for J; bases not matched to a gene: 11. The CDR3 here is CAGVETGTETQYF. The CDR3 DNA is TGTGCCGGCGTGGAGACAGGGACCGAGACCCAGTACTTC.